This TCR beta chain was sequenced during a study of T cells in Graves' hyperthyroidism and ophthalmopathy. General observations from the study: It was a median 6.5 months before onset that the model predicted ophthalmopathy.

Amplified TCR beta CDR3 regions derived from RNA transcripts. TCR CDR3 underwent first-round RT-PCR with the HTBI primer set. TCRdb itself ran the multiplex PCR reads through MiXCR, one entry per CDR3 protein. This table holds more than 450,000 distinct CDR3 sequences, 12% to 15% found once. This clonotype was found many times. Its antigen is unidentified. Stable disease denoted Graves' hyperthyroidism without ophthalmopathy progression within 18 months. Newly diagnosed hyperthyroidism patients aged 18 to 65 years had disease lasting under 2 months. Exclusion of patients followed from uncontrolled infection, other autoimmune disease, pregnancy or lactation. Germline CDR1 SNHLY, CDR2 FYNNEI. With V trimmed by 5 bases and J by 2 bases, 4 bases remained unmatched. This CDR3 contains 14 residues.

This chain joins TRBV2 and TRBJ2-7, with 9 bases that match TRBD1. The sequenced material came from blood. This sequence originates from a woman in her 40s with Graves' hyperthyroidism. The CDR3 reads CASSQDRGAYEQYF. In DNA, the CDR3 is TGTGCCAGCAGTCAGGACAGGGGAGCCTACGAGCAGTACTTC. Using reference TRBV2 and TRBJ2-7 for the parts outside the CDR3, the full variable domain is EPEVTQTPSHQVTQMGQEVILRCVPISNHLYFYWYRQILGQKVEFLVSFYNNEISEKSEIFDDQFSVERPDGSNFTLKIRSTKLEDSAMYFCASSQDRGAYEQYFGPGTRLTVT.